One sample yielded the 2 T cell receptor beta chains listed below, sequenced in a study of vaccination and CD4 T cells after COVID-19. Antigens of these TCRs are unknown. At the Johns Hopkins FTIC core, DNA taken from cultured CD4+ T cells was sequenced by way of the Oncomine TCR Beta short-read assay. TCRdb reanalysed the PCR reads using MiXCR and keeps one entry per CDR3 protein. The table shows more than 15,000 distinct CDR3 sequences, with 47% occurring only once. Time point: late sampling 161 to 241 days after vaccination in a few convalescent patients. Treatment denoted: approximately nine-day PBMC culture with coronavirus spike peptide pools or control peptides (ViraFEST assay). Sequencing used CD4+ T cells from blood, cultured in vitro, obtained about 7 months after SARS-CoV-2 vaccination. All receptors come from a human donor who had recovered from COVID-19.

The chain joins TRBV6-1 to TRBJ1-1; 10 bases fit TRBD1. CDR1 is MNHNS and CDR2 is SASEGT in the germline V gene. The J segment lost 5 bases and the V segment lost 5 bases, leaving 5 bases of the junction unmatched. This CDR3 has 14 amino acids. As DNA, the CDR3 is TGTGCCAGCAGTAGACAGGGGGCCGAAACTGAAGCTTTCTTT. This translates into CASSRQGAETEAFF.

The CDR3: CSARGRTGSEETQYF. CDR3 sequence (DNA): TGCAGTGCTAGAGGAAGAACAGGGTCCGAAGAGACCCAGTACTTC. The chain is built from TRBV20-1 and TRBJ2-5; perhaps TRBD1 as D (6 bases). Looked up from germline, CDR1 is DFQATT and CDR2 is SNEGSKA (reference sequence). V dropped 1 base and J dropped 3 bases, with 15 bases sitting between them. CDR3 size: 15 residues.